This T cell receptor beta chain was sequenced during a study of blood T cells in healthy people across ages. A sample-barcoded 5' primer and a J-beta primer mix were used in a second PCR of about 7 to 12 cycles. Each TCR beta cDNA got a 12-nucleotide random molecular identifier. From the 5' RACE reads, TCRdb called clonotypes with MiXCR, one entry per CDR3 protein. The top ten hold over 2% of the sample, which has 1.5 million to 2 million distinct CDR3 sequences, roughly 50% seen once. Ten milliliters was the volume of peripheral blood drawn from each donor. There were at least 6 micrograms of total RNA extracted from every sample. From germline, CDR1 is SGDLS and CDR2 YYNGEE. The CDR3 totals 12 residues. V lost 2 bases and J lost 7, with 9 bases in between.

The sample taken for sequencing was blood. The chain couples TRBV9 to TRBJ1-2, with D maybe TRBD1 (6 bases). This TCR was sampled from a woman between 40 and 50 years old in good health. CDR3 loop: CASSVSRGGYTF. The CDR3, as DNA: TGTGCCAGCAGCGTCAGCAGGGGTGGCTACACCTTC.